This TCR beta chain stems from a study of blood T cells in healthy people across ages. Overall study results and limits: Per million T cells, TCR beta diversity dropped about linearly as age rose. Researchers judged that diversity estimates from one million T cells fell short of true values.

Next came a second PCR, run for roughly 6 to 11 cycles, which used a sample-barcoded 5' primer along with a J-beta primer mix. TCRdb itself ran the 5' RACE reads through MiXCR, one entry per CDR3 protein. In the table there are around 1,700,000 distinct CDR3 sequences, over 25% of which are singletons. There are 16 residues in the CDR3. Germline V gene lookup returns CDR1 LNHNV and CDR2 YYDKDF (reference sequence). Samples each yielded at least 5.5 micrograms of total RNA. A note on this clonotype: What it binds is unknown.

J is TRBJ2-1 and V is TRBV15, with TRBD1 identical over 9 bases. The DNA matches TRBJ2-7 better at its end, which makes the J call doubtful. What was sequenced was blood. The sequence came from a woman aged 30 to 39 in good health. The CDR3 DNA sequence: TGTGCCACCAGCAGAGATCCGAATGGACAGGGGAGTGAGCAGTACTTC. Its protein is CATSRDPNGQGSEQYF.